The T cell receptor (beta chain) under discussion was sequenced for a study of blood T cell repertoires in COVID-19. Whole-study context: Sources were T cells, B-cell-depleted T cells, or PBMCs; the material itself was cDNA or gDNA.

V was pared by 3 bases and J by 6 bases, with 15 bases between. The length of the CDR3 is 15 residues. The germline CDR1 and CDR2 sequences are ENHRY and SYGVKD. In the study's own analysis: Using reference gene primer amplification, nucleated cell counts were estimated. Using immunoSEQ multiplex PCR, the repertoire was profiled, and TCRdb retains in-frame clones only, with some absent. The D gene and trimming were derived from the DNA, and the V and J assignments and clone size from that table. The repertoire holds around 200,000 clones, around nine tenths seen once, with around 1.5% in the top ten. This clone has a single count.

This rearrangement joins TRBV10-3 to TRBJ2-1; TRBD2 is a possible D gene (5 bases). Source material: peripheral blood. This sequence was found in a man aged 18 to 35 with active or convalescent COVID-19. The CDR3 here is CAISEIKGERNEQFF. CDR3 coding DNA: TGTGCCATCAGTGAAATTAAGGGAGAGCGCAATGAGCAGTTCTTC.